Shown below are 12 T cell receptor beta chains from a single sample sequenced in a study of a mutant IDH1 vaccine in newly diagnosed glioma. These receptors' targets are unknown. Time point: week 5, during vaccination. Each dose of the vaccine consisted of 300 ug of mutant IDH1 20-mer peptide, with topical imiquimod. Some clones are missing from TCRdb's copy, which holds only in-frame ones; the method was immunoSEQ multiplex PCR. The sample lists under 95,000 clones, roughly 91% occurring once. This material consisted of PBMCs, taken from a glioma patient whose treatment included an IDH1 peptide vaccine. The origin of the receptors is a woman aged 50 to 60 with glioma.

This sequence joins TRBV7-6 and TRBJ2-7; D ambiguous. The germline V gene encodes CDR1 SGHVS and CDR2 FNYEAQ. Trimming shortened V by 1 base and J by 2 bases, and 12 bases separated the two germline ends. The CDR3 runs to 15 residues. CDR3 region: CASSLEAAPTYEQYF. DNA of the CDR3: TGTGCCAGCAGCTTAGAGGCAGCACCGACCTACGAGCAGTACTTC.

The V gene is TRBV6-5, the J gene TRBJ1-2; D is uncertain. Trimming took off 7 bases at V and 2 bases at J, with 14 bases between the two ends. The CDR3 loop spans 14 amino acids. Germline values: CDR1 MNHEY, CDR2 SVGAGI. The CDR3 loop is CASTPRHRNYGYTF. The CDR3, as DNA: TGTGCCAGCACCCCTCGCCACAGAAACTATGGCTACACCTTC.

The chain links TRBV7-6 to TRBJ1-1, with D perhaps TRBD1 (6 bases). The germline CDR1 and CDR2 sequences are SGHVS and FNYEAQ. V was clipped by 5 bases and J by 3 bases, with 16 bases between them. This CDR3 comprises 15 residues. The CDR3: CASSASWGRDTEAFF. The CDR3 region has the DNA TGTGCCAGCAGCGCAAGTTGGGGGCGGGACACTGAAGCTTTCTTT.

This clone was seen only a few times. V gene TRBV5-1 combines with J gene TRBJ2-7; a possible D gene is TRBD2 (5 bases). Per the germline V gene, CDR1 is SGHRS and CDR2 is YFSETQ. This CDR3 comprises 14 residues. V was pared by 1 base and J by 6 bases, with 14 bases between. The CDR3 DNA is TGCGCCAGCAGCTTGTCTGTGCTAGCCGGCGAGCAGTACTTC. This encodes CASSLSVLAGEQYF. The full variable domain, rest sourced from reference TRBV5-1 and TRBJ2-7, is KAGVTQTPRYLIKTRGQQVTLSCSPISGHRSVSWYQQTPGQGLQFLFEYFSETQRNKGNFPGRFSGRQFSNSRSEMNVSTLELGDSALYLCASSLSVLAGEQYFGPGTRLTVT.

This sequence joins TRBV30 and TRBJ2-5, with D perhaps matching TRBD1 (6 bases). The end of the DNA fits TRBJ2-7 better, so the J call may be wrong. Germline V CDR1 and CDR2: GTSNPN, SVGIG (reference sequence). The CDR3 extends over 12 amino acids. The DNA of the CDR3 is TGTGCCTGGTCCGGGACACACTACGAGCAGTACTTC. It codes for CAWSGTHYEQYF.

This clone has more than one count but fewer than ten. The V call is TRBV28, the J call TRBJ2-2; no reliable D call. Germline V gene sequence: CDR1 MDHEN, CDR2 SYDVKM. The length of the CDR3 is 13 residues. V was pared by 1 base and J by 7 bases, with 7 bases between. CDR3 protein: CASSLSEVGELFF. CDR3 sequence (DNA): TGTGCCAGCAGTTTATCAGAGGTCGGGGAGCTGTTTTTT.

This clone was seen once. The chain links TRBV5-4 to TRBJ2-1, with TRBD2 matching over 10 bases. The germline gives CDR1 SGHNT, CDR2 YYREEE (reference sequence). Trimming at V came to 3 bases and at J to 9 bases, leaving 9 bases not matched to a gene. The CDR3 is made up of 15 amino acids. In nucleotides, the CDR3 is TGTGCCAGCAGCTCCACTAGCGGGGCTTTTAGTGAGCAGTTCTTC. Translation: CASSSTSGAFSEQFF.

For this clone: At one of its ends the junction is not consistent with the germline gene, which may arise from a read error. The chain uses TRBV6-1 and TRBJ1-6; D unclear. Germline loops: CDR1 MNHNS, CDR2 SASEGT. This CDR3 has 14 residues. CDR3 DNA: TGTGCCAGCAGTGAATTGGGCAGCAATTCACTCCTCCACTTT. It is translated as CASSELGSNSLLHF.

The V gene is TRBV11-2, the J gene TRBJ2-7, with a weak D call TRBD2 (6 bases). The germline V and J ends were trimmed by 5 bases and 5 bases, with 31 bases remaining between them. Germline V gives CDR1 SGHAT, CDR2 FQNNGV. This CDR3 contains 19 residues. CDR3 amino acids: CASSPSPPPEGTLGDEQYF. The DNA of the CDR3 is TGTGCCAGCAGCCCAAGCCCCCCGCCGGAGGGGACCCTAGGAGACGAGCAGTACTTC.

This clone was detected only once. This chain connects TRBV7-9 to TRBJ2-5; TRBD1 matches at 10 bases. V trimming: 5 bases; J trimming: 3 bases; junction bases outside the gene matches: 6. The germline V gene encodes CDR1 SEHNR and CDR2 FQNEAQ (reference sequence). The CDR3 length is 15 residues. CDR3 amino acids: CASSTGTGDEETQYF. DNA for the CDR3: TGTGCCAGCAGCACCGGGACAGGGGATGAAGAGACCCAGTACTTC.

The chain uses TRBV30 and TRBJ2-1, with 9 nucleotides matching TRBD2. J was trimmed by 4 bases and V by 0 bases; bases with no gene match: 13. Germline V CDR1 and CDR2: GTSNPN, SVGIG (reference sequence). The CDR3 contains 18 residues. CDR3 bases: TGTGCCTGGAGTGTACGGGGACTAGCCCTAAGGAGATACAATGAGCAGTTCTTC. It specifies CAWSVRGLALRRYNEQFF.

The chain links TRBV19 to TRBJ1-5, with D possibly matching TRBD1 (5 bases). Looked up from germline, CDR1 is LNHDA and CDR2 is SQIVND (reference sequence). The germline V and J ends were trimmed by 4 bases and 5 bases, with 9 bases remaining between them. The CDR3 totals 13 residues. The CDR3, as DNA: TGTGCCAGTAGTAAGGGGAAGGATCAGCCCCAGCATTTT. It encodes CASSKGKDQPQHF.